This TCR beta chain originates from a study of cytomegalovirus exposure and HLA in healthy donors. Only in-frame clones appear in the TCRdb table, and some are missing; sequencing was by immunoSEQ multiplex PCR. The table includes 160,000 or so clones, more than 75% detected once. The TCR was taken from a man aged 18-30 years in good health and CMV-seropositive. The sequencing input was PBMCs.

The CDR3 nucleotides read TGCGCCAGCAGCCAAGCATACGGAGCGGGAGTTATAAACATTCAGTACTTC. Its protein product is CASSQAYGAGVINIQYF. This chain joins TRBV4-3 and TRBJ2-4, with 8 bases fitting TRBD2. Germline V gene sequence: CDR1 LGHNA, CDR2 YSLEER. The CDR3 runs 17 residues. The V gene end was trimmed by 1 base and the J gene end by 6 bases; junction bases not matched to a gene: 11.